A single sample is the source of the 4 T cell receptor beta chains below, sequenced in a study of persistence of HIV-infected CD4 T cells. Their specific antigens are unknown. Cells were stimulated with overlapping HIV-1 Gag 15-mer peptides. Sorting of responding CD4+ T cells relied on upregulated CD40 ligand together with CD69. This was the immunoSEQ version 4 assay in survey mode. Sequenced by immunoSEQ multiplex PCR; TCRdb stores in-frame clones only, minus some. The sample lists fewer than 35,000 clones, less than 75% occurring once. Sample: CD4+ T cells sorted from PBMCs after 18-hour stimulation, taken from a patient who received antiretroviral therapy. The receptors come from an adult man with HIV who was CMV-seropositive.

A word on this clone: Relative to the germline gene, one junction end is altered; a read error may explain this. In DNA, the CDR3 is TGTGCCAGTCTTTCCGGACAGGGAAAGACCCGGTACTTC. This translates into CASLSGQGKTRYF. The gene calls are TRBV28 and TRBJ2-5; TRBD1 aligns across 8 bases. This CDR3 has 13 amino acids. Germline CDR1 reads MDHEN; CDR2 reads SYDVKM.

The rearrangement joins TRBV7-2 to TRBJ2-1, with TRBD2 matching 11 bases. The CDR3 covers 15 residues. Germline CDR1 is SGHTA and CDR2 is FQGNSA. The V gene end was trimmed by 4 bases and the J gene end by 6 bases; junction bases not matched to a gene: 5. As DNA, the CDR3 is TGTGCCAGCAGCTCCCCTAGCGGGGGGTTCAATGAGCAGTTCTTC. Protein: CASSSPSGGFNEQFF.

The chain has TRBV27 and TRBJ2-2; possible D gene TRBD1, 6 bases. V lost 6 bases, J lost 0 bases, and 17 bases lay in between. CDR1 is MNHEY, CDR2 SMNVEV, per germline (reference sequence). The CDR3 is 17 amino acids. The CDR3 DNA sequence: TGTGCCAGCAGCCATCCCAGGGGCACCGCGAACACCGGGGAGCTGTTTTTT. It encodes CASSHPRGTANTGELFF.

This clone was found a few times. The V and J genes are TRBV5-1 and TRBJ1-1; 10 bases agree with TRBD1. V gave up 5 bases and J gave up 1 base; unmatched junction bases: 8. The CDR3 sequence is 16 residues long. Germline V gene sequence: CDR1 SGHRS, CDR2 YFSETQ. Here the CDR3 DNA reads TGCGCCAGCAGGTGGGACAGGGGCCCAACGAACACTGAAGCTTTCTTT. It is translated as CASRWDRGPTNTEAFF.